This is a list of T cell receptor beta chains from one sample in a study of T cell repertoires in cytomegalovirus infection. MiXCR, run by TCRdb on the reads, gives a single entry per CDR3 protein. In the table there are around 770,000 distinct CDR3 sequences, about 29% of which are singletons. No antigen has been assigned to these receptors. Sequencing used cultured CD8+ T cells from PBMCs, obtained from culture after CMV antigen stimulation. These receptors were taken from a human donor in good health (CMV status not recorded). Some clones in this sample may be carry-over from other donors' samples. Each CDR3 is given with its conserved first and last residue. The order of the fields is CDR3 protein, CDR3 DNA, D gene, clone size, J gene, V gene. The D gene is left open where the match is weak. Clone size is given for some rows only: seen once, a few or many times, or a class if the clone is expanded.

CDR3aa: CASSLAQSSYNSPLHF
CDR3nt: TGTGCCAGCAGCTTAGCTCAGAGCTCCTATAATTCACCCCTCCACTTT
d_gene: .
abundance: .
j_gene: TRBJ1-6
v_gene: TRBV11-2

CDR3aa: CASSTTSGEMPRLADTQYF
CDR3nt: TGTGCCAGCAGCACAACTAGCGGAGAGATGCCCCGTCTCGCAGATACGCAGTATTTT
d_gene: TRBD2
abundance: few
j_gene: TRBJ2-3
v_gene: TRBV7-9

CDR3aa: CASSLFRQEDYNEQFF
CDR3nt: TGTGCCAGCAGCTTATTCCGACAGGAGGATTACAATGAGCAGTTCTTC
d_gene: .
abundance: .
j_gene: TRBJ2-1
v_gene: TRBV11-2

CDR3aa: CVSSHEGDYQETQYF
CDR3nt: TGTGTCAGCAGCCATGAGGGGGACTATCAAGAGACCCAGTACTTC
d_gene: .
abundance: .
j_gene: TRBJ2-5
v_gene: TRBV28

CDR3aa: CASEAGAYNQPQHF
CDR3nt: TGTGCCAGCGAAGCAGGGGCATACAATCAGCCCCAGCATTTT
d_gene: .
abundance: many
j_gene: TRBJ1-5
v_gene: TRBV7-2

CDR3aa: CASSSTRAQYF
CDR3nt: TGTGCCAGCAGCTCAACTCGCGCGCAGTATTTT
d_gene: .
abundance: .
j_gene: TRBJ2-3
v_gene: TRBV6-2/TRBV6-3

CDR3aa: CASSLFQETQYF
CDR3nt: TGTGCCAGCAGCTTGTTTCAAGAGACCCAGTACTTC
d_gene: .
abundance: many
j_gene: TRBJ2-5
v_gene: TRBV7-9

CDR3aa: CSARDLGGPTNTGELFF
CDR3nt: TGCAGTGCTAGAGATCTTGGGGGACCGACAAACACCGGGGAGCTGTTTTTT
d_gene: .
abundance: .
j_gene: TRBJ2-2
v_gene: TRBV20-1

CDR3aa: CASSYRAPDGRYTF
CDR3nt: TGTGCCAGCAGTTATCGGGCCCCGGATGGTCGCTACACCTTC
d_gene: .
abundance: .
j_gene: TRBJ1-2
v_gene: TRBV6-6

CDR3aa: CASSPGRTVSSGANVLTF
CDR3nt: TGTGCTAGCAGCCCTGGCAGGACAGTTAGCTCTGGGGCCAACGTCCTGACTTTC
d_gene: .
abundance: many
j_gene: TRBJ2-6
v_gene: TRBV7-7

CDR3aa: CASSLALGQGYYGYTF
CDR3nt: TGTGCCAGCAGCTTGGCCTTGGGACAGGGATACTATGGCTACACCTTC
d_gene: TRBD1
abundance: few
j_gene: TRBJ1-2
v_gene: TRBV5-8

CDR3aa: CASSEHWQGGTEAFF
CDR3nt: TGTGCCAGCAGTGAACATTGGCAGGGCGGGACTGAAGCTTTCTTT
d_gene: .
abundance: .
j_gene: TRBJ1-1
v_gene: TRBV6-1

CDR3aa: CASRSGGAEETQYF
CDR3nt: TGTGCCAGCAGGTCAGGGGGCGCGGAAGAGACCCAGTACTTC
d_gene: TRBD1
abundance: .
j_gene: TRBJ2-5
v_gene: TRBV5-4

CDR3aa: CASSLAGTEGGSTEAFF
CDR3nt: TGTGCCAGCAGCTTGGCCGGGACAGAGGGTGGTAGCACTGAAGCTTTCTTT
d_gene: TRBD1
abundance: few
j_gene: TRBJ1-1
v_gene: TRBV5-6

CDR3aa: CASTQGNYGYTF
CDR3nt: TGTGCCAGCACCCAGGGAAACTATGGCTACACCTTC
d_gene: .
abundance: few
j_gene: TRBJ1-2
v_gene: TRBV12-3/TRBV12-4

CDR3aa: CASSLGRAYEQYF
CDR3nt: TGTGCCAGCAGTTTAGGACGGGCCTACGAGCAGTACTTC
d_gene: .
abundance: many
j_gene: TRBJ2-7
v_gene: TRBV11-2

CDR3aa: CASSLDTPGDTGELFF
CDR3nt: TGTGCCAGCAGCCTCGACACTCCAGGTGACACCGGGGAGCTGTTTTTT
d_gene: .
abundance: .
j_gene: TRBJ2-2
v_gene: TRBV11-3

CDR3aa: CASSLEARLTNTGELFF
CDR3nt: TGTGCCAGCAGCTTAGAGGCCAGGCTAACGAACACCGGGGAGCTGTTTTTT
d_gene: .
abundance: many
j_gene: TRBJ2-2
v_gene: TRBV7-9

CDR3aa: CASSSRSGGASGYEQYF
CDR3nt: TGTGCCAGCAGCTCAAGAAGCGGGGGGGCCTCCGGTTACGAGCAGTACTTC
d_gene: TRBD2
abundance: .
j_gene: TRBJ2-7
v_gene: TRBV7-6

CDR3aa: CASRTPRDSHTEAFF
CDR3nt: TGTGCCAGCAGAACACCCCGGGACAGTCACACTGAAGCTTTCTTT
d_gene: TRBD1
abundance: .
j_gene: TRBJ1-1
v_gene: TRBV27

CDR3aa: CASSLAGTGSMVQYF
CDR3nt: TGTGCCAGCAGCTTAGCGGGAACCGGGTCCATGGTTCAGTACTTC
d_gene: .
abundance: .
j_gene: TRBJ2-4
v_gene: TRBV7-6

CDR3aa: CASSWQGGEQYF
CDR3nt: TGTGCCAGCAGTTGGCAGGGGGGCGAGCAGTACTTC
d_gene: .
abundance: .
j_gene: TRBJ2-7
v_gene: TRBV27

CDR3aa: CASSLELRGGLNEQFF
CDR3nt: TGTGCCAGCAGCTTAGAGTTGCGGGGGGGCCTCAATGAGCAGTTCTTC
d_gene: TRBD2
abundance: many
j_gene: TRBJ2-1
v_gene: TRBV7-2

CDR3aa: CASSLGLAGVTDTQYF
CDR3nt: TGTGCCAGCAGTCTAGGACTAGCGGGGGTCACAGATACGCAGTATTTT
d_gene: TRBD2
abundance: many
j_gene: TRBJ2-3
v_gene: TRBV27

CDR3aa: CASSWVVAGELFF
CDR3nt: TGTGCCAGCAGTTGGGTGGTAGCCGGGGAGCTGTTTTTT
d_gene: .
abundance: few
j_gene: TRBJ2-2
v_gene: TRBV12-3/TRBV12-4

CDR3aa: CASSPQTGDFYGYTF
CDR3nt: TGTGCCAGCAGTCCTCAAACAGGGGACTTTTATGGCTACACCTTC
d_gene: TRBD1
abundance: few
j_gene: TRBJ1-2
v_gene: TRBV25-1

CDR3aa: CASSPLSGGLYETQYF
CDR3nt: TGTGCCAGCAGTCCTCTTTCGGGGGGGCTCTATGAGACCCAGTACTTC
d_gene: TRBD2
abundance: few
j_gene: TRBJ2-5
v_gene: TRBV6-2/TRBV6-3

CDR3aa: CASSLGKRDYEQYF
CDR3nt: TGTGCCAGCAGCTTAGGGAAGCGGGACTACGAGCAGTACTTC
d_gene: TRBD2
abundance: few
j_gene: TRBJ2-7
v_gene: TRBV13

CDR3aa: CASSYSGDQPQHF
CDR3nt: TGTGCCAGCAGTTACTCGGGGGATCAGCCCCAGCATTTT
d_gene: .
abundance: .
j_gene: TRBJ1-5
v_gene: TRBV6-5

CDR3aa: CALGAAGGELFF
CDR3nt: TGTGCCTTGGGGGCAGCGGGCGGGGAGCTGTTTTTT
d_gene: .
abundance: .
j_gene: TRBJ2-2
v_gene: TRBV12-3/TRBV12-4

CDR3aa: CASRKGAGNYNSPLHF
CDR3nt: TGTGCCAGCAGGAAAGGGGCAGGAAACTATAATTCACCCCTCCACTTT
d_gene: .
abundance: .
j_gene: TRBJ1-6
v_gene: TRBV6-4

CDR3aa: CASSRGTGGSNEQFF
CDR3nt: TGTGCCAGCAGCCGGGGGACAGGGGGTTCCAATGAGCAGTTCTTC
d_gene: TRBD1
abundance: few
j_gene: TRBJ2-1
v_gene: TRBV12-3/TRBV12-4

CDR3aa: CSARDQGTGRSSYNSPLHF
CDR3nt: TGCAGTGCTAGAGATCAAGGGACAGGGCGTTCCTCCTATAATTCACCCCTCCACTTT
d_gene: TRBD1
abundance: .
j_gene: TRBJ1-6
v_gene: TRBV20-1

CDR3aa: CASSLSGSGSSEKLFF
CDR3nt: TGTGCCAGCAGCTTATCCGGGTCAGGGAGTAGCGAAAAACTGTTTTTT
d_gene: .
abundance: few
j_gene: TRBJ1-4
v_gene: TRBV7-8

CDR3aa: CATGGGGADTQYF
CDR3nt: TGTGCCACCGGAGGGGGGGGAGCAGATACGCAGTATTTT
d_gene: .
abundance: .
j_gene: TRBJ2-3
v_gene: TRBV6-1

CDR3aa: CASSPQDLNMHSPLHF
CDR3nt: TGTGCCAGCAGTCCTCAGGACCTGAATATGCATTCACCCCTCCACTTT
d_gene: .
abundance: few
j_gene: TRBJ1-6
v_gene: TRBV27

CDR3aa: CASSIITGGTEAFF
CDR3nt: TGTGCCAGTAGTATCATAACGGGAGGAACTGAAGCTTTCTTT
d_gene: .
abundance: .
j_gene: TRBJ1-1
v_gene: TRBV19

CDR3aa: CASSSRVTDTQYF
CDR3nt: TGCGCCAGCAGCTCCCGGGTAACAGATACGCAGTATTTT
d_gene: .
abundance: .
j_gene: TRBJ2-3
v_gene: TRBV5-1

CDR3aa: CASSRRDRGDGYTF
CDR3nt: TGTGCCAGCAGCCGGCGGGACAGGGGAGATGGCTACACCTTC
d_gene: TRBD1
abundance: .
j_gene: TRBJ1-2
v_gene: TRBV27

CDR3aa: CASSLERGGDTQYF
CDR3nt: TGTGCCAGCAGCTTGGAACGGGGCGGAGATACGCAGTATTTT
d_gene: .
abundance: .
j_gene: TRBJ2-3
v_gene: TRBV5-6

CDR3aa: CASSVRAHRYKEDNEQFF
CDR3nt: TGTGCCAGCAGTGTTCGGGCACACCGCTATAAGGAGGACAATGAGCAGTTCTTC
d_gene: .
abundance: few
j_gene: TRBJ2-1
v_gene: TRBV6-1

CDR3aa: CASSQDRKDVPYF
CDR3nt: TGCGCCAGCAGCCAAGATCGCAAGGACGTCCCTTACTTC
d_gene: .
abundance: .
j_gene: TRBJ2-4
v_gene: TRBV4-3